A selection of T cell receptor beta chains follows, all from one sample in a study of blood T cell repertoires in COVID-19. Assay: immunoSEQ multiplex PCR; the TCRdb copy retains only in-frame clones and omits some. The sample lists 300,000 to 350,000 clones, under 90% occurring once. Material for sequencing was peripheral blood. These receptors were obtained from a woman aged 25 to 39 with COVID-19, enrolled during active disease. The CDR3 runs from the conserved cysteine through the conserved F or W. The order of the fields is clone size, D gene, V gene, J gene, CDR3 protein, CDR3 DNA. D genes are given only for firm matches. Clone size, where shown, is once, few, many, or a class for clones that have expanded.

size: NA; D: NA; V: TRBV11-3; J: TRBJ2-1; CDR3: CASSPRTGYEQFF; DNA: TGTGCCAGCAGCCCCCGGACTGGTTATGAGCAGTTCTTC
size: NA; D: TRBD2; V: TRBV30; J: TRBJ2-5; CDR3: CAWSRTSGRETQYF; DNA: TGTGCCTGGAGCCGTACTAGCGGGAGGGAGACCCAGTACTTC
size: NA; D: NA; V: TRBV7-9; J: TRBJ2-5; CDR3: CASSLNRETQYF; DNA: TGTGCCAGCAGCTTAAATCGAGAGACCCAGTACTTC
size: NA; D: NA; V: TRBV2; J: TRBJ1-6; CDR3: CASSETDSPLHF; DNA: TGTGCCAGCAGTGAAACGGATTCACCCCTCCACTTT
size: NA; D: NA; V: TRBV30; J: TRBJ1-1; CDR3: CAWSVLAGRNTEAFF; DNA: TGTGCCTGGAGTGTACTTGCGGGCCGGAACACTGAAGCTTTCTTT
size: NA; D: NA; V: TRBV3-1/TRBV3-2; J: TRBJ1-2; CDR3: CASSPRTLANYGYTF; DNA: TGTGCCAGCAGCCCCAGGACTTTGGCTAACTATGGCTACACCTTC
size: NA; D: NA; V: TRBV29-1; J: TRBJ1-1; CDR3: CSVEQNTEAFF; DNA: TGCAGCGTTGAACAGAACACTGAAGCTTTCTTT
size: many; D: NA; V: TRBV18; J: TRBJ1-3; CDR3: CASSPATVLSGNTIYF; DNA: TGTGCCAGCTCACCGGCGACAGTGCTCTCTGGAAACACCATATATTTT
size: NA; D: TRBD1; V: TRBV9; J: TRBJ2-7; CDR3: CASSVVGQGGEQYF; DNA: TGTGCCAGCAGCGTAGTCGGACAGGGGGGCGAGCAGTACTTC
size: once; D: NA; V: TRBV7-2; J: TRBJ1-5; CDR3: CASSLGSGLNQPQHF; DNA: TGTGCCAGCAGCTTAGGGTCAGGGTTAAATCAGCCCCAGCATTTT
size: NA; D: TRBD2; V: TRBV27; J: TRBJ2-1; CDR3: CASSFGLAGEDEQFF; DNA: TGTGCCAGCAGTTTCGGGTTAGCGGGAGAGGATGAGCAGTTCTTC
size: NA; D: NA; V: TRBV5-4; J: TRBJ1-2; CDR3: CASSQLTGIYGYTF; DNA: TGTGCCAGCAGTCAGTTAACAGGGATCTATGGCTACACCTTC
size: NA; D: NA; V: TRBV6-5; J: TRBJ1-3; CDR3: CATMREAGNTIYF; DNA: TGTGCCACCATGAGGGAGGCTGGAAACACCATATATTTT
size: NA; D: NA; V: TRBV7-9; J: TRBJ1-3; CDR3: CASSSTGGPIYF; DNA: TGTGCCAGCAGCTCGACGGGGGGTCCGATATATTTT
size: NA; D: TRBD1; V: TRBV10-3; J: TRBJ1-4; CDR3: CAISIINGARDRAVELFF; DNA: TGTGCCATCAGTATTATCAATGGGGCCCGGGACAGGGCCGTCGAACTGTTTTTT
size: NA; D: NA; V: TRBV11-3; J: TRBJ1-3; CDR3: CASSLKGQSSGNTIYF; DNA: TGTGCCAGCAGCTTAAAGGGGCAGAGCTCTGGAAACACCATATATTTT
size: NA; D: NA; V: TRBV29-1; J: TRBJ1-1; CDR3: CSVPGKVTEAFF; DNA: TGCAGCGTTCCGGGGAAGGTCACTGAAGCTTTCTTT
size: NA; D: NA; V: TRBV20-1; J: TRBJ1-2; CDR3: CSAGGEGGYTF; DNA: TGCAGTGCGGGGGGGGAAGGAGGCTACACCTTC
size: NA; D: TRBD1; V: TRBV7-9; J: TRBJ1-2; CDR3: CASSLDGQGVWYGYTF; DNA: TGTGCCAGCAGCTTGGATGGACAGGGAGTTTGGTATGGCTACACCTTC
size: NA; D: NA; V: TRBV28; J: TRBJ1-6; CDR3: CASTSSSRAGRGSPLHF; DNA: TGTGCCAGCACCTCCTCCTCTCGGGCAGGGCGGGGGTCACCCCTCCACTTT
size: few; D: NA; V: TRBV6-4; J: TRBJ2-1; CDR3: CASSDAEYSEQFF; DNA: TGTGCCAGCAGTGACGCCGAGTATTCTGAGCAGTTCTTC
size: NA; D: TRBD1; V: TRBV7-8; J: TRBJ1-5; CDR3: CASSLGTVHSNQPQHF; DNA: TGTGCCAGCAGCTTGGGGACAGTCCATAGCAATCAGCCCCAGCATTTT
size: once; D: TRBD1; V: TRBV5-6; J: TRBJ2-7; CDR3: CASSFRDRVEQYF; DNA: TGTGCCAGCAGCTTCCGGGACAGGGTCGAGCAGTACTTC
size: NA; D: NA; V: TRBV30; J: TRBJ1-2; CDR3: CAWSVDSNTYGYTF; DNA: TGTGCCTGGAGTGTAGACAGCAACACCTATGGCTACACCTTC
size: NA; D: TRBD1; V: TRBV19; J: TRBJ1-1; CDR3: CASSRTGDTEAFF; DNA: TGTGCCAGTAGTAGAACAGGGGACACTGAAGCTTTCTTT
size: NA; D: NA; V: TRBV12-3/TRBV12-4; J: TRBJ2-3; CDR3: CASTNSYTDTQYF; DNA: TGTGCCAGCACCAACAGTTACACAGATACGCAGTATTTT
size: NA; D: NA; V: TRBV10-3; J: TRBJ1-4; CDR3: CAISESQASNEKLFF; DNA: TGTGCCATCAGTGAGTCACAGGCGTCTAATGAAAAACTGTTTTTT
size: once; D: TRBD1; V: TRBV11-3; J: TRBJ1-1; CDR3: CASSLAGRGRKNTEAFF; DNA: TGTGCCAGCAGCTTAGCTGGCAGGGGGCGAAAGAACACTGAAGCTTTCTTT
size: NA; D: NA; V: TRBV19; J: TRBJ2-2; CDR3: CASSINPGVGTGELFF; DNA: TGTGCCAGTAGTATCAACCCAGGGGTGGGCACCGGGGAGCTGTTTTTT
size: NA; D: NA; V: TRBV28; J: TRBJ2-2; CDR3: CASTAGNPGELFF; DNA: TGTGCCAGCACGGCAGGCAATCCCGGGGAGCTGTTTTTT